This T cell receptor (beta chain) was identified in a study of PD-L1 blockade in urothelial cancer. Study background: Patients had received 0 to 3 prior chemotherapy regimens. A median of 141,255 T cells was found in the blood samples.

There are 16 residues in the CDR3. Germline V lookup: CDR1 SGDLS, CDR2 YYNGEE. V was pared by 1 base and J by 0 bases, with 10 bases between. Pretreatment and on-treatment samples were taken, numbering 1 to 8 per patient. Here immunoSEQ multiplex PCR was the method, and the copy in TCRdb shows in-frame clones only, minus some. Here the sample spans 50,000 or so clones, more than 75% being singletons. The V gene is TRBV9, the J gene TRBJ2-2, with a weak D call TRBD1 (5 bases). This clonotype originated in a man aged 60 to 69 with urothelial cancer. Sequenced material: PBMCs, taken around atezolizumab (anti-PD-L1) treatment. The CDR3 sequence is CASSVTGRANTGELFF. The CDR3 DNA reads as TGTGCCAGCAGCGTAACAGGACGCGCGAACACCGGGGAGCTGTTTTTT.